Following are 21 T cell receptor beta chains from one sample sequenced in a study of blood T cells in healthy people across ages. A J-beta primer mix and a sample-barcoded 5' primer were used in a second PCR of roughly 6 to 11 cycles. TCRdb re-analysed the 5' RACE reads in MiXCR, keeping a single row per CDR3 protein. The data show about 2 million distinct CDR3 sequences, with around 48% seen just once and 2% to 2.5% held by the top ten. The source material was blood. All receptors come from a woman in her forties in good health.

This clonotype was recorded a few times. This sequence joins TRBV4-1 and TRBJ2-5; D gene ambiguous. The better agreement between TRBJ2-7 and the DNA end casts doubt on the J call. Per the germline V gene, CDR1 is MGHRA and CDR2 is YSYEKL. This CDR3 has 15 residues. The CDR3 spells CASSHPGALRYEQYF. CDR3 DNA sequence: TGCGCCAGCAGCCACCCCGGCGCGCTCCGCTACGAGCAGTACTTC.

At least ten counts were recorded for this clonotype. This chain links TRBV6-2 or TRBV6-3 with TRBJ1-1; D is perhaps TRBD1 (6 bases). The germline V gene encodes CDR1 MNHEY and CDR2 SVGEGT. With 4 bases removed from V and 5 bases from J, the gap between germline ends came to 11 bases. The CDR3 is 13 residues long. CDR3 nucleotides: TGTGCCAGCAGTTCCAGGGGTAATACTGAAGCTTTCTTT. Amino acid sequence: CASSSRGNTEAFF.

This chain joins TRBV12-5 and TRBJ2-5, with TRBD2 identical over 14 bases. This CDR3 region has 16 residues. V lost 7 bases and J lost 2; bases outside the gene matches: 6. CDR1 and CDR2 (germline): LGHNT, FRNRAP. The CDR3 DNA follows: TGTGCTAGTGCCCTCGGACTAGCGGGGGGACAAGAGACCCAGTACTTC. Protein sequence: CASALGLAGGQETQYF.

The chain links TRBV24-1 to TRBJ1-1; a weak D match, TRBD1 (6 bases). Between the trimmed V and J ends, which lost 10 bases and 1 base, there was a span of 18 bases. The CDR3 has 15 amino acids. Germline V gene sequence: CDR1 KGHDR, CDR2 SFDVKD. CDR3 residues: CATTGGGTGNTEAFF. In DNA form, the CDR3 reads TGTGCCACTACCGGAGGGGGTACGGGGAACACTGAAGCTTTCTTT.

The sample holds a few counts of this clonotype. V gene TRBV5-1 combines with J gene TRBJ2-4, with D unresolved. TRBJ2-7 matches the DNA end more closely, so the J call is doubtful. Per germline, CDR1 SGHRS and CDR2 YFSETQ. The length of the CDR3 is 13 residues. CDR3 sequence (DNA): TGCGCCAGCAGCCCTGAACCCTCCTACGAGCAGTACTTC. Protein product: CASSPEPSYEQYF.

The rearrangement uses TRBV7-2 and TRBJ2-1, with D hard to call. The CDR3 covers 12 residues. V was shortened by 5 bases and J by 8 bases, with 10 bases between the two germline ends. Germline values: CDR1 SGHTA, CDR2 FQGNSA. CDR3 amino acids: CASSPPRHEQFF. The CDR3 region has the DNA TGTGCCAGCAGCCCGCCAAGGCATGAGCAGTTCTTC.

This clonotype has more than one count but fewer than ten. The chain combines TRBV7-9 with TRBJ2-7; D unclear. Trimming cost V 5 bases and J 2 bases, with 25 bases left between them. CDR1 and CDR2 from the germline V gene are SEHNR and FQNEAQ (reference sequence). This CDR3 spans 18 amino acids. DNA for the CDR3: TGTGCCAGCAGCCAGCCCTGGCAGCAAGGTCTCCAAACCTACGAGCAGTACTTC. Translating it yields CASSQPWQQGLQTYEQYF.

In its sample, this clonotype was seen many times. The junction does not match germline at one end; this may be a read error. The genes are TRBV4-3 and TRBJ1-1, with 8 bases fitting TRBD1. Germline CDR1 reads LGHNA; CDR2 reads YSLEER. CDR3 length: 14 residues. The CDR3 is CASSRGQGNTEAFF. The CDR3 coding sequence is TGTGCCAGCAGTCGCGGACAGGGGAACACTGAAGCTTTCTTT.

This clonotype has just a few counts. The rearrangement joins TRBV7-2 to TRBJ2-1; D may be TRBD1 (5 bases). The CDR3 loop spans 16 amino acids. Trimming removed 4 bases from V and 8 bases from J, with 21 bases in between. CDR1 and CDR2 (germline): SGHTA, FQGNSA. The CDR3 coding sequence is TGTGCCAGCAGCTCCACACAGGCCGGGCAGGGATATGAGCAGTTCTTC. Residues: CASSSTQAGQGYEQFF.

The chain links TRBV2 to TRBJ2-5; 7 bases are a match to TRBD1. J was trimmed by 11 bases and V by 3 bases; bases with no gene match: 12. This CDR3 comprises 14 residues. CDR1 is SNHLY, CDR2 FYNNEI, per germline. For the CDR3, the DNA is TGTGCCAGCAGTGAGACAGGGATGGGCTACAAGCAGTACTTC. This encodes CASSETGMGYKQYF.

The chain recombines TRBV20-1 with TRBJ1-2, with no clear D. Trimming took 5 bases from V and 7 from J, leaving 11 bases between them. CDR3 length equals 11 residues. The germline gives CDR1 DFQATT, CDR2 SNEGSKA (reference sequence). Written as DNA, the CDR3 is TGCAGTGCTCCCGGCAGGCGTGGCTACACCTTC. Translating it yields CSAPGRRGYTF.

This chain uses TRBV6-2 or TRBV6-3 with TRBJ2-7, with TRBD2 identical over 10 bases. The J segment lost 6 bases and the V segment lost 7 bases, leaving 9 bases of the junction unmatched. This CDR3 comprises 14 residues. In germline, CDR1 is MNHEY, CDR2 SVGEGT. The chain's CDR3 is CASNSGTSVFEQYF. The CDR3 DNA follows: TGTGCCAGCAACTCCGGGACTAGCGTGTTCGAGCAGTACTTC.

The gene calls are TRBV19 and TRBJ2-4, with D hard to call. The CDR3 sequence is 15 residues long. The germline V gene encodes CDR1 LNHDA and CDR2 SQIVND (reference sequence). V lost 4 bases to trimming and J lost 5 bases, with 15 bases between them. The CDR3 is CASSTKMKRENIQYF. The CDR3 DNA follows: TGTGCCAGTAGTACCAAAATGAAACGGGAAAACATTCAGTACTTC.

This clonotype was seen only a few times. The V and J genes are TRBV14 and TRBJ1-2; D unclear. V was pared by 0 bases and J by 8 bases, with 7 bases between. This CDR3 has 12 amino acids. Germline V CDR1 and CDR2: SGHDN, FVKESK. CDR3 sequence (DNA): TGTGCCAGCAGCCAAGAGGTTTACGGCTACACCTTC. It codes for CASSQEVYGYTF.

This clonotype was observed a few times. The J gene is TRBJ2-5, the V gene TRBV6-5; weak D call: TRBD2 (6 bases). The CDR3 loop spans 15 amino acids. Germline V CDR1 and CDR2: MNHEY, SVGAGI. V was clipped by 6 bases and J by 1 base, with 15 bases between them. CDR3 sequence (DNA): TGTGCCAGCAGCCGTCGGCGGGACGCCCAAGAGACCCAGTACTTC. Encoded protein: CASSRRRDAQETQYF.

This clonotype was seen more than once but under ten times. The chain couples TRBV7-2 to TRBJ2-5; the match to TRBD2 covers 10 bases. Per the germline V gene, CDR1 is SGHTA and CDR2 is FQGNSA. V lost 2 bases, J lost 0 bases, and 6 bases stayed unmatched. The CDR3 is made up of 17 amino acids. DNA of the CDR3: TGTGCCAGCAGCTTACTCCCTAGCGGGGGCTACCAAGAGACCCAGTACTTC. Protein product: CASSLLPSGGYQETQYF.

This clonotype turned up a few times. The chain uses TRBV12-3 or TRBV12-4 and TRBJ2-2, with D possibly being TRBD1 (6 bases). Between the trimmed V and J ends, which lost 3 bases and 4 bases, there was a span of 9 bases. The CDR3 spans 14 residues. The CDR3, as DNA: TGTGCCAGCAGTTTGGCCAGGGGCACCGGGGAGCTGTTTTTT. Its protein is CASSLARGTGELFF.

This clonotype was counted only a few times. The V and J genes are TRBV14 and TRBJ2-7; D not resolved. V gave up 0 bases and J gave up 2 bases, with 11 bases separating them. Germline V CDR1 and CDR2: SGHDN, FVKESK. The CDR3 has 15 residues. CDR3 nucleotide sequence: TGTGCCAGCAGCCAAGATCTTGGCAGCGCCTACGAGCAGTACTTC. Translated: CASSQDLGSAYEQYF.

Here the CDR3 reads CASSQESSGGRNYNEQFF. CDR3 coding DNA: TGCGCCAGCAGCCAAGAATCTAGCGGGGGCCGTAATTACAATGAGCAGTTCTTC. This sequence joins TRBV4-3 and TRBJ2-1; 10 bases are a match to TRBD2. This CDR3 comprises 18 residues. The V and J ends lost 0 bases and 4 bases, in that order; junction bases with no gene match: 9. Germline V gene data show CDR1 as LGHNA and CDR2 as YSLEER.

This clonotype showed up just a few times. The chain has TRBV5-1 and TRBJ2-3; D unclear. V lost 0 bases to trimming and J lost 5 bases, with 10 bases between them. This CDR3 contains 14 residues. Per germline, CDR1 SGHRS and CDR2 YFSETQ. CDR3 in amino acids: CASSLASAEDTQYF. In nucleotides, the CDR3 is TGCGCCAGCAGCTTGGCGAGTGCTGAAGATACGCAGTATTTT.

This chain links TRBV6-2 or TRBV6-3 with TRBJ2-3; 7 bases fit TRBD1. Germline trimming cut 2 bases from V and 2 bases from J; bases unmatched to any gene: 13. Germline V gene sequence: CDR1 MNHEY, CDR2 SVGEGT. The CDR3 covers 18 residues. The chain's CDR3 is CASSYVLGRGLDTDTQYF. CDR3 nucleotide sequence: TGTGCCAGCAGTTACGTTCTGGGAAGGGGGCTTGACACAGATACGCAGTATTTT.